A selection of T cell receptor beta chains follows, all from one sample in a study of shared clonotypes between healthy human individuals. TCRdb keeps only in-frame clones here, not all; method: immunoSEQ multiplex PCR. Altogether a few million clones are present, approximately 95% being singletons, with the ten largest covering roughly 0.36%. Sequencing was done on a sample of naive CD4+ T cells from PBMCs. Source of these receptors: a man aged 18 to 30 in good health. Some clones in this sample may be carry-over from other donors' samples. CDR3s include the opening cysteine and the closing phenylalanine or tryptophan. The D gene is left open where the match is weak. Not every row has a clone size; where given, it reads once, few, many or a size class.

clone_size: once; j_call: TRBJ1-1; v_call: TRBV4-3; d_call: -; cdr3_aa: CASSQENRVYTEAFF; cdr3_nt: TGCGCCAGCAGCCAAGAGAACAGGGTATACACTGAAGCTTTCTTT
clone_size: -; j_call: TRBJ2-5; v_call: TRBV6-6; d_call: -; cdr3_aa: CASSTGGPETQYF; cdr3_nt: TGTGCCAGCAGCACGGGGGGCCCAGAGACCCAGTACTTC
clone_size: -; j_call: TRBJ2-3; v_call: TRBV27; d_call: -; cdr3_aa: CASALVSSSDTQYF; cdr3_nt: TGTGCCAGCGCTTTGGTATCCAGCTCAGATACGCAGTATTTT
clone_size: -; j_call: TRBJ2-3; v_call: TRBV28; d_call: -; cdr3_aa: CASRLEAPDTQYF; cdr3_nt: TGTGCCAGCAGGCTGGAGGCCCCAGATACGCAGTATTTT
clone_size: -; j_call: TRBJ2-7; v_call: TRBV15; d_call: TRBD1; cdr3_aa: CATSRTGTGGVYEQYF; cdr3_nt: TGTGCCACCAGCAGAACCGGGACAGGGGGAGTCTACGAGCAGTACTTC
clone_size: once; j_call: TRBJ1-1; v_call: TRBV7-8; d_call: TRBD1; cdr3_aa: CASSIIQGLLNTEAFF; cdr3_nt: TGTGCCAGCAGTATCATACAGGGGCTATTGAACACTGAAGCTTTCTTT
clone_size: once; j_call: TRBJ1-4; v_call: TRBV27; d_call: -; cdr3_aa: CASSLLDRGGPGKLFF; cdr3_nt: TGTGCCAGCAGTTTACTTGACAGAGGGGGACCGGGGAAACTGTTTTTT
clone_size: -; j_call: TRBJ2-7; v_call: TRBV29-1; d_call: TRBD1; cdr3_aa: CSVSVTGESEQYF; cdr3_nt: TGCAGCGTTAGCGTGACAGGGGAATCCGAGCAGTACTTC
clone_size: -; j_call: TRBJ2-7; v_call: TRBV11-1; d_call: -; cdr3_aa: CASSLGDRSYEQYF; cdr3_nt: TGTGCCAGCAGCTTAGGCGACAGGTCCTACGAGCAGTACTTC
clone_size: -; j_call: TRBJ2-5; v_call: TRBV6-5; d_call: -; cdr3_aa: CASTQTHPVETQYF; cdr3_nt: TGTGCCAGCACCCAAACACACCCGGTGGAGACCCAGTACTTC
clone_size: once; j_call: TRBJ2-5; v_call: TRBV29-1; d_call: -; cdr3_aa: CSAEGAGQETQYF; cdr3_nt: TGCAGCGCCGAGGGTGCAGGTCAAGAGACCCAGTACTTC
clone_size: -; j_call: TRBJ2-5; v_call: TRBV9; d_call: -; cdr3_aa: CASSGGPNAETQYF; cdr3_nt: TGTGCCAGCAGCGGGGGACCGAATGCCGAGACCCAGTACTTC
clone_size: -; j_call: TRBJ2-7; v_call: TRBV10-3; d_call: -; cdr3_aa: CAISDEGPHEQYF; cdr3_nt: TGTGCCATCAGTGATGAGGGCCCCCACGAGCAGTACTTC
clone_size: -; j_call: TRBJ1-2; v_call: TRBV15; d_call: -; cdr3_aa: CATSRDLPGNYGYTF; cdr3_nt: TGTGCCACCAGCAGAGACCTCCCGGGCAACTATGGCTACACCTTC
clone_size: once; j_call: TRBJ2-5; v_call: TRBV9; d_call: -; cdr3_aa: CASSVEGKGSWGRKETQYF; cdr3_nt: TGTGCCAGCAGCGTAGAGGGGAAGGGCTCCTGGGGCCGAAAAGAGACCCAGTACTTC
clone_size: -; j_call: TRBJ2-1; v_call: TRBV7-7; d_call: TRBD2; cdr3_aa: CASSRTSGSRNEQFF; cdr3_nt: TGTGCCAGCAGCCGTACTAGCGGGAGCCGCAATGAGCAGTTCTTC
clone_size: -; j_call: TRBJ2-7; v_call: TRBV28; d_call: -; cdr3_aa: CASISFRGSGTYF; cdr3_nt: TGTGCCAGCATAAGTTTTAGGGGGTCAGGTACCTACTTC
clone_size: -; j_call: TRBJ2-5; v_call: TRBV5-1; d_call: -; cdr3_aa: CASSFGISSTGQETQYF; cdr3_nt: TGCGCCAGCAGCTTCGGTATCAGTAGTACAGGCCAAGAGACCCAGTACTTC
clone_size: -; j_call: TRBJ1-5; v_call: TRBV28; d_call: -; cdr3_aa: CASSFGGQPQHF; cdr3_nt: TGTGCCAGCAGTTTCGGCGGACAGCCCCAGCATTTT
clone_size: -; j_call: TRBJ1-1; v_call: TRBV7-8; d_call: -; cdr3_aa: CASSRIRRGSGSAAFF; cdr3_nt: TGTGCCAGCAGCCGCATCCGCAGGGGAAGTGGGAGTGCAGCTTTCTTT
clone_size: -; j_call: TRBJ2-5; v_call: TRBV6-6; d_call: -; cdr3_aa: CASSYNSGVRETQYF; cdr3_nt: TGTGCCAGCAGTTACAATAGTGGGGTTCGCGAGACCCAGTACTTC
clone_size: once; j_call: TRBJ2-2; v_call: TRBV25-1; d_call: -; cdr3_aa: CASSEDGRMNTGELFF; cdr3_nt: TGTGCCAGCAGTGAAGACGGTCGGATGAACACCGGGGAGCTGTTTTTT
clone_size: -; j_call: TRBJ2-2; v_call: TRBV9; d_call: -; cdr3_aa: CASSPRTVLTGELFF; cdr3_nt: TGTGCCAGCAGCCCCCGGACAGTACTAACCGGGGAGCTGTTTTTT
clone_size: -; j_call: TRBJ1-1; v_call: TRBV5-4; d_call: -; cdr3_aa: CASSLDRVNTEAFF; cdr3_nt: TGTGCCAGCAGCTTGGACAGGGTGAACACTGAAGCTTTCTTT
clone_size: once; j_call: TRBJ2-2; v_call: TRBV5-1; d_call: TRBD1; cdr3_aa: CASSYDRTGGSGELFF; cdr3_nt: TGCGCCAGCAGCTACGATCGGACAGGGGGAAGCGGGGAGCTGTTTTTT
clone_size: -; j_call: TRBJ2-2; v_call: TRBV5-5; d_call: TRBD1; cdr3_aa: CASSRTGTENTGELFF; cdr3_nt: TGTGCCAGCAGTCGAACCGGGACAGAGAACACCGGGGAGCTGTTTTTT
clone_size: -; j_call: TRBJ2-2; v_call: TRBV5-1; d_call: TRBD1; cdr3_aa: CASKKGQGRMAGELFF; cdr3_nt: TGCGCCAGCAAGAAAGGACAGGGGAGGATGGCCGGGGAGCTGTTTTTT
clone_size: -; j_call: TRBJ2-1; v_call: TRBV18; d_call: TRBD1; cdr3_aa: CASSPYRGPGNEQFF; cdr3_nt: TGTGCCAGCTCGCCTTACAGGGGCCCGGGCAATGAGCAGTTCTTC
clone_size: -; j_call: TRBJ2-7; v_call: TRBV28; d_call: -; cdr3_aa: CASAPGTLAQYEQYF; cdr3_nt: TGTGCCAGCGCTCCCGGGACCCTCGCTCAGTATGAGCAGTACTTC
clone_size: -; j_call: TRBJ1-5; v_call: TRBV25-1; d_call: -; cdr3_aa: CASSEYLGGSQHF; cdr3_nt: TGTGCCAGCAGTGAATACCTCGGCGGGTCCCAGCATTTT
clone_size: -; j_call: TRBJ2-3; v_call: TRBV7-3; d_call: -; cdr3_aa: CASSLGTFFTDTQYF; cdr3_nt: TGTGCCAGCAGCCTTGGGACCTTTTTCACAGATACGCAGTATTTT
clone_size: -; j_call: TRBJ1-2; v_call: TRBV19; d_call: -; cdr3_aa: CASSAPGPNYGYTF; cdr3_nt: TGTGCCAGTAGTGCTCCGGGACCCAACTATGGCTACACCTTC
clone_size: -; j_call: TRBJ2-7; v_call: TRBV7-2; d_call: TRBD1; cdr3_aa: CASSLVWTGAYEQYF; cdr3_nt: TGTGCCAGCAGCTTAGTCTGGACAGGTGCCTACGAGCAGTACTTC
clone_size: -; j_call: TRBJ1-2; v_call: TRBV9; d_call: -; cdr3_aa: CASSVGQMSNYGYTF; cdr3_nt: TGTGCCAGCAGCGTAGGGCAGATGAGTAACTATGGCTACACCTTC
clone_size: -; j_call: TRBJ2-7; v_call: TRBV5-1; d_call: -; cdr3_aa: CASSLVGAPSSYEQYF; cdr3_nt: TGCGCCAGCAGCTTGGTGGGGGCCCCGAGCTCCTACGAGCAGTACTTC
clone_size: few; j_call: TRBJ1-1; v_call: TRBV27; d_call: -; cdr3_aa: CASSFDRNTEAFF; cdr3_nt: TGTGCCAGCAGTTTCGACAGGAACACTGAAGCTTTCTTT
clone_size: -; j_call: TRBJ1-5; v_call: TRBV19; d_call: -; cdr3_aa: CASSIYSFYSNQPQHF; cdr3_nt: TGTGCCAGTAGTATTTACAGCTTCTATAGCAATCAGCCCCAGCATTTT
clone_size: -; j_call: TRBJ2-5; v_call: TRBV2; d_call: TRBD1; cdr3_aa: CASRDSGGEETQYF; cdr3_nt: TGTGCCAGCAGGGACTCAGGGGGCGAAGAGACCCAGTACTTC
clone_size: -; j_call: TRBJ2-3; v_call: TRBV27; d_call: TRBD2; cdr3_aa: CASSLGLAGGPSTDTQYF; cdr3_nt: TGTGCCAGCAGTTTGGGACTAGCGGGAGGGCCCTCCACAGATACGCAGTATTTT
clone_size: once; j_call: TRBJ2-7; v_call: TRBV5-1; d_call: -; cdr3_aa: CASRHREIDYEQYF; cdr3_nt: TGCGCCAGCAGGCACCGGGAAATCGACTACGAGCAGTACTTC
clone_size: -; j_call: TRBJ2-7; v_call: TRBV19; d_call: -; cdr3_aa: CASSTRGGIEQYF; cdr3_nt: TGTGCCAGTAGTACCCGAGGGGGGATAGAGCAGTACTTC
clone_size: -; j_call: TRBJ1-2; v_call: TRBV29-1; d_call: TRBD1; cdr3_aa: CSVDDRDRGFNGYTF; cdr3_nt: TGCAGCGTTGATGACCGGGACAGGGGTTTTAATGGCTACACCTTC
clone_size: -; j_call: TRBJ2-1; v_call: TRBV10-3; d_call: TRBD2; cdr3_aa: CAISAGLAGRSSYNEQFF; cdr3_nt: TGTGCCATCAGTGCGGGACTAGCGGGACGTAGCTCCTACAATGAGCAGTTCTTC
clone_size: -; j_call: TRBJ2-1; v_call: TRBV20-1; d_call: -; cdr3_aa: CSAIDNEQFF; cdr3_nt: TGCAGTGCTATCGATAATGAGCAGTTCTTC
clone_size: -; j_call: TRBJ2-1; v_call: TRBV18; d_call: TRBD2; cdr3_aa: CASSPSPGRVAGHNEQFF; cdr3_nt: TGTGCCAGCTCACCATCTCCCGGGAGGGTAGCGGGACACAATGAGCAGTTCTTC
clone_size: once; j_call: TRBJ1-5; v_call: TRBV7-2; d_call: -; cdr3_aa: CASSLRGNQPQHF; cdr3_nt: TGTGCCAGCAGCTTAAGGGGCAATCAGCCCCAGCATTTT